This T cell receptor (beta chain) was recorded in a study of blood T cell repertoires in COVID-19. About the research overall: The United States, Italy and Spain supplied acute and convalescent COVID-19 samples.

The participants were between about 18 and 100 years old and came from under 25 US areas. Profiling relied on immunoSEQ multiplex PCR, and the TCRdb table lists in-frame clones only, not all of them. Counted here are roughly 240,000 clones, roughly four fifths occurring once; the ten biggest clones make up around 3.3%. What was sequenced was PBMCs or T cells enriched from blood (not recorded which). This clonotype was obtained from a woman aged 40-49 years who had been exposed to COVID-19.

The CDR3 region has the DNA TGCGCCAGCAGCTTGGTGACAGCAGATACGCAGTATTTT. Protein sequence: CASSLVTADTQYF. The V and J genes are TRBV5-1 and TRBJ2-3; D perhaps matches TRBD1 (5 bases). The V gene lost 0 bases and the J gene lost 4 bases, with 6 bases spanning the gap. From germline, CDR1 is SGHRS and CDR2 YFSETQ. The length of the CDR3 is 13 residues.